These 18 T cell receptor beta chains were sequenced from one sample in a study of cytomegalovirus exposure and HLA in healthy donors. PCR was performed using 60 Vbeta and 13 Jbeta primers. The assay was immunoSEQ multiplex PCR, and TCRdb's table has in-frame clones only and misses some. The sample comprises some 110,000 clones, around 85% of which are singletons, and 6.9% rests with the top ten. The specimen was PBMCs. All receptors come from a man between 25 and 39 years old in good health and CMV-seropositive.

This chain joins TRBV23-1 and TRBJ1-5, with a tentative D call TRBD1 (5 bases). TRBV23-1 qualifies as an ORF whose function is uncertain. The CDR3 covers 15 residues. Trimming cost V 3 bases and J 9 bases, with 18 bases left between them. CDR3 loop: CASSQVDSPWGPQHF. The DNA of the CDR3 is TGCGCCAGCAGTCAGGTTGACAGCCCCTGGGGGCCCCAGCATTTT.

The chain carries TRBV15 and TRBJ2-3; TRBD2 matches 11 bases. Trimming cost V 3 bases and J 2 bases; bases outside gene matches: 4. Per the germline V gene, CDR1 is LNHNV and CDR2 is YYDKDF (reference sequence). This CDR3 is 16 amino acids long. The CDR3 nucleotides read TGTGCCACCAGCAGGGGACTAGCGGAGTTCACAGATACGCAGTATTTT. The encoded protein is CATSRGLAEFTDTQYF.

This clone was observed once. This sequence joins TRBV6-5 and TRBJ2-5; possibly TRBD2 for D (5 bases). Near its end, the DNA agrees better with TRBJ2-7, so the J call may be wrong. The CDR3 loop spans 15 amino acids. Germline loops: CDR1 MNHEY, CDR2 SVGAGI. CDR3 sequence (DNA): TGTGCCAGCAGTCCCGGCTCCGGGGTATGGAACGAGCAGTACTTC. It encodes CASSPGSGVWNEQYF.

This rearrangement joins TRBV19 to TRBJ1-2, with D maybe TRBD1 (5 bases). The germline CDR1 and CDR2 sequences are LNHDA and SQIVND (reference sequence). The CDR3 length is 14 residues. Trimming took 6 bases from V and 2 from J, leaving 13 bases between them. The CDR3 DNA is TGTGCCAGTAGCGATACCGCAGGGAACTATGGCTACACCTTC. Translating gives CASSDTAGNYGYTF.

The CDR3 coding sequence is TGCGCCAGCAGTGATCCCGGGACAGAGGGTGAAAAACTGTTTTTT. Residues: CASSDPGTEGEKLFF. J is TRBJ1-4 and V is TRBV10-2, with 7 bases matching TRBD1. The J segment lost 7 bases and the V segment lost 3 bases, leaving 8 bases of the junction unmatched. CDR1 and CDR2 (germline): WSHSY, SAAADI. The length of the CDR3 is 15 residues.

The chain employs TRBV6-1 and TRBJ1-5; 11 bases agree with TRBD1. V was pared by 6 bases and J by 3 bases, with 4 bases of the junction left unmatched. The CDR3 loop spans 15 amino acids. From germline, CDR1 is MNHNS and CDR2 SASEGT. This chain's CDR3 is CASSPGQGANQPQHF. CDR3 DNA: TGTGCCAGCAGCCCCGGACAGGGGGCCAATCAGCCCCAGCATTTT.

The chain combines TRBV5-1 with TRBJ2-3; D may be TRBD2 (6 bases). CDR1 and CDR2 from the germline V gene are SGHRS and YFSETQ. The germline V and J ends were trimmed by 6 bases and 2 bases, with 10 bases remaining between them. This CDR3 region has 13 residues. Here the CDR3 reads CASNAGNTDTQYF. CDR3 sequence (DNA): TGCGCCAGCAATGCGGGGAACACAGATACGCAGTATTTT.

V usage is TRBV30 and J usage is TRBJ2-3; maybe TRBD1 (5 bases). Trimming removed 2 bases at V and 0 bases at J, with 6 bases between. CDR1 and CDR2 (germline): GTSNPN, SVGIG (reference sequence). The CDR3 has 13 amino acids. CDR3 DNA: TGTGCCTGGAGTAGGGGCAGCACAGATACGCAGTATTTT. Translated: CAWSRGSTDTQYF.

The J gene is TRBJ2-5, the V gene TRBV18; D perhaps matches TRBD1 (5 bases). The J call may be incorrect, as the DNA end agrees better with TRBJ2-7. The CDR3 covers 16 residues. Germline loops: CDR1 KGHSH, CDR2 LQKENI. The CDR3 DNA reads TGTGCCAGCTCACCAGAGCTATCTAATACAGGTACCGAGCAGTACTTC. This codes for CASSPELSNTGTEQYF.

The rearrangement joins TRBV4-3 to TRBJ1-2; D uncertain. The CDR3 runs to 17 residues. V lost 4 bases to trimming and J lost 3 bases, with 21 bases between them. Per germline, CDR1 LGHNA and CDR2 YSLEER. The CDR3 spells CASSRRLAGPGDYGYTF. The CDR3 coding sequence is TGCGCCAGCAGCCGCCGATTGGCGGGCCCTGGGGACTATGGCTACACCTTC.

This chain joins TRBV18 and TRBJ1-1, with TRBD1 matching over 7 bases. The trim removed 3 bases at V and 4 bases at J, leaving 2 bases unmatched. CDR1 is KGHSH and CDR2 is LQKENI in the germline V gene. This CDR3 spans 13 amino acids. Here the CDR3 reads CASSPAGGTEAFF. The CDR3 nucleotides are TGTGCCAGCTCACCGGCAGGGGGCACTGAAGCTTTCTTT.

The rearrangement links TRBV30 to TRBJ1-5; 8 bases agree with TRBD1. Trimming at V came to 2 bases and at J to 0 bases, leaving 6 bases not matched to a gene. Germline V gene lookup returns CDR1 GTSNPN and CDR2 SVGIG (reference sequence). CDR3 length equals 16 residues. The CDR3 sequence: CAWSTRTGYSNQPQHF. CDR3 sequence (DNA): TGTGCCTGGAGTACAAGGACAGGGTATAGCAATCAGCCCCAGCATTTT.

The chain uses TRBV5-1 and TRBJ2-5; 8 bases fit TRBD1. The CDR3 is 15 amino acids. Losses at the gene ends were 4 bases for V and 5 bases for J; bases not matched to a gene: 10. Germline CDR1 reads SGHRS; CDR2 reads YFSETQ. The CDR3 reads CASSRYRGTGETQYF. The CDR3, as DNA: TGCGCCAGCAGCCGTTACAGGGGGACGGGGGAGACCCAGTACTTC.

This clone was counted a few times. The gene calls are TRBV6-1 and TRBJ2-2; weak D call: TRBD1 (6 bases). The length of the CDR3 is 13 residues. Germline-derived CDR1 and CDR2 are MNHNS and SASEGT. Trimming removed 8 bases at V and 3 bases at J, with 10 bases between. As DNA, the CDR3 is TGTGCCAGCGCGAACAGGGACACCGGGGAGCTGTTTTTT. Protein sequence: CASANRDTGELFF.

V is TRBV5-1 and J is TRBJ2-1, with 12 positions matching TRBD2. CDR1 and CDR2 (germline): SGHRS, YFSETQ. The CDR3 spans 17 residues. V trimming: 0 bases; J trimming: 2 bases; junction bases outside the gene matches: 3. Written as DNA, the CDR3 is TGCGCCAGCAGCTTGGTGGCTAGCGGGGGGGCCTACAATGAGCAGTTCTTC. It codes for CASSLVASGGAYNEQFF.

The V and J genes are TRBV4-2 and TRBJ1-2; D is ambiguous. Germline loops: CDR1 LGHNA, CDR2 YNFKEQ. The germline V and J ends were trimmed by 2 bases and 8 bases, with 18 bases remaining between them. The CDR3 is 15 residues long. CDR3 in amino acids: CASSQSPDGDGGYTF. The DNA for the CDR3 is TGTGCCAGCAGCCAATCCCCCGACGGGGATGGAGGCTACACCTTC.

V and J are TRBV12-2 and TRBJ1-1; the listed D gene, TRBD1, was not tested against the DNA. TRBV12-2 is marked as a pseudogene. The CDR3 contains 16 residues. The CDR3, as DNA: TGTGCAAGTCGCTTAACGGACAGGGGCTTGAACACTGAAGCTTTCTTT. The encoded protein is CASRLTDRGLNTEAFF.

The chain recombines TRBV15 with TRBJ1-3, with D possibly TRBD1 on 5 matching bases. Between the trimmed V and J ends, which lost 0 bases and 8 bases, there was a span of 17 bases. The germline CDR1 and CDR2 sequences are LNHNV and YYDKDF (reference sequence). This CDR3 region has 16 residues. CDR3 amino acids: CATSRDLGLSKDTIYF. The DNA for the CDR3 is TGTGCCACCAGCAGAGATTTGGGACTGTCAAAGGACACCATATATTTT. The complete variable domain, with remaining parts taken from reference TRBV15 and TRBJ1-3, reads DAMVIQNPRYQVTQFGKPVTLSCSQTLNHNVMYWYQQKSSQAPKLLFHYYDKDFNNEADTPDNFQSRRPNTSFCFLDIRSPGLGDTAMYLCATSRDLGLSKDTIYFGEGSWLTVV.